This TCR beta chain appears in the sequencing data of a study of blood T cell repertoires in COVID-19. Study-level background: Acute-phase and convalescent COVID-19 samples originated in the United States, Italy and Spain. Sources were T cells, B-cell-depleted T cells, or PBMCs; the material itself was cDNA or gDNA.

The study drew participants aged 18 to 89 years from some 25 US areas. Up to 2 weeks before entering the study, exposed participants had met a COVID-19 case. The V and J ends lost 7 bases and 0 bases respectively, with 19 bases between them. The CDR3 totals 17 residues. Per germline, CDR1 MDHEN and CDR2 SYDVKM. The table came from immunoSEQ multiplex PCR; TCRdb's copy has only in-frame clones and leaves some out. This sample carries about 270,000 clones, 75% to 95% of them seen once, and the ten largest clones take around 2.8%. This receptor was obtained from a man in his forties who had been exposed to COVID-19. This chain uses TRBV28 with TRBJ1-5, with TRBD1 as a possible D gene (6 bases). Sequencing input: PBMCs or T cells enriched from blood (not recorded which). The CDR3 spells CASTLTDSPYSNQPQHF. CDR3 DNA: TGTGCCAGCACCTTGACGGACAGTCCTTATAGCAATCAGCCCCAGCATTTT.